This T cell receptor beta chain derives from a study of TIL therapy for anti-PD-1-resistant metastatic lung cancer (dated by TCRdb to the early 2020s). For context, the study as a whole: Enrolled patients had a median age of about 53 years (range roughly 35-85) and a median tumor PD-L1 proportion score of less than 7%. Across the cohort, whole-exome sequencing showed a median non-synonymous tumor mutation burden of 1.5 mutations per megabase. Most of the cohort had lung adenocarcinoma, a handful of tumors were EGFR-mutant and two were ALK-rearranged, and half of the patients were current or former smokers. Clonotypes were tracked across tumor, expanded TIL product and serial blood samples by T cell receptor beta sequencing of tumor and peripheral blood. What the study reported, not specific to this receptor: Clonal turnover during TIL culture was high, and many clones enriched in the product were not detected in the baseline tumor, suggesting clonal contraction rather than faithful expansion. Compared with baseline intratumoral T cells, expanded TIL cultures were more clonal and less diverse (median clonality roughly 6% vs 31%, p < 0.0001). The study protocol defined all tumor marker inferences as exploratory. The cohort was highly selected, with more treatment-naive, never-smoker and oncogene-addicted patients than typical, limiting generalizability.

The time point label for this specimen denotes: pre-treatment sample, taken before nivolumab and TIL therapy. The baseline tumor samples were excised metastases, mostly pleural nodules or supraclavicular lymph nodes, taken from the same resection that was used to grow TIL. Before any PD-1/PD-L1 blockade was given, tumors were harvested, nivolumab was then administered, and patients who progressed went on to receive lymphodepletion, an infusion of expanded TIL, and IL-2. A phase I trial run at two centers enrolled adults with stage 4 NSCLC between October 2017 and January 2020. Samples came from a single-arm, open-label phase I trial of tumor-infiltrating lymphocyte therapy with nivolumab in advanced non-small cell lung cancer. For each resected tumor, portions were snap-frozen in liquid nitrogen and kept at -80 degrees C. Tumor regions of interest were chosen on H&E sections by laser-capture macrodissection, pulverized into roughly 16 mg aliquots, and extracted with Qiagen Allprep kits.

Using bias-controlled multiplex PCR with the immunoSEQ v3 hsTCRB kit, the TCR beta CDR3 regions were amplified from genomic DNA. TCR libraries were sequenced on an Illumina NextSeq 500 to 2 million to 2.5 million read pairs for survey level or roughly 5-6.5 million for deep level. On the authors' methods: The immunoSEQ Analyzer software assigned V, D and J genes, filtered out non-productive sequences, and reported clonality. Repertoires were compared using productive Simpson clonality and Morisita overlap index of productive TRB rearrangements between infused TIL and blood. Sourced from immuneACCESS, this table was stored by TCRdb with only in-frame sequences that have V and J called. A share of the clones is absent; for the studies checked, an unresolved V gene accounts for under half, and the remainder has no known explanation. V, J and clone size reflect that table, while D and trimming were determined from the DNA. The sample yields 5,500 to 7,500 clones; 64% were counted once. The leading ten clones occupy under 7.5% of the sample.

Via the germline V gene, CDR1 is SQVTM and CDR2 ANQGSEA. The CDR3 goes from the cysteine to the phenylalanine over 14 residues. Only the CDR3 DNA stays, 42 bases, in frame from base 1. Cut back by 4 bases and 2 bases, the V and J ends lie 14 bases apart. Turning to this clone: This clone's antigen is unknown. Base qualities were left out, and no much larger clone turns up one base away.

The receptor comes from a person aged 30 to 80 with non-small cell lung cancer. This receptor chain uses TRBV29-1 and TRBJ2-5; the D gene assignment is ambiguous. Sequencing was performed on tumor tissue, taken at baseline. The base sequence is TGCAGCGTTGCGAAGGTATACACACAAGAGACCCAGTACTTC. It translates to CSVAKVYTQETQYF.